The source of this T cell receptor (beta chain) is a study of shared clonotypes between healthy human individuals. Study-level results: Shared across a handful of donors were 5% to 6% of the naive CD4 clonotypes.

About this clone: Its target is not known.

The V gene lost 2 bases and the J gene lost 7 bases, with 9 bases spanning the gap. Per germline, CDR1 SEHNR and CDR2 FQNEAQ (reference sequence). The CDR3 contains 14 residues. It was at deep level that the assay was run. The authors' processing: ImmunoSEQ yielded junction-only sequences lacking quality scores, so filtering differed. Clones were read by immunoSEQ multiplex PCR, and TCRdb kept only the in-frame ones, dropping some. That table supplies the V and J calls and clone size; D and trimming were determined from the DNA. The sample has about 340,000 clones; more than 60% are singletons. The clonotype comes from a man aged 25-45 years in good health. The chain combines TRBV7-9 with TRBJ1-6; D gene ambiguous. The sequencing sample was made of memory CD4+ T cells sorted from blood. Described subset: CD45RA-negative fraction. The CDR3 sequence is CASSLIGRNSPLHF. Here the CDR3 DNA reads TGTGCCAGCAGCTTAATCGGCAGAAATTCACCCCTCCACTTT.